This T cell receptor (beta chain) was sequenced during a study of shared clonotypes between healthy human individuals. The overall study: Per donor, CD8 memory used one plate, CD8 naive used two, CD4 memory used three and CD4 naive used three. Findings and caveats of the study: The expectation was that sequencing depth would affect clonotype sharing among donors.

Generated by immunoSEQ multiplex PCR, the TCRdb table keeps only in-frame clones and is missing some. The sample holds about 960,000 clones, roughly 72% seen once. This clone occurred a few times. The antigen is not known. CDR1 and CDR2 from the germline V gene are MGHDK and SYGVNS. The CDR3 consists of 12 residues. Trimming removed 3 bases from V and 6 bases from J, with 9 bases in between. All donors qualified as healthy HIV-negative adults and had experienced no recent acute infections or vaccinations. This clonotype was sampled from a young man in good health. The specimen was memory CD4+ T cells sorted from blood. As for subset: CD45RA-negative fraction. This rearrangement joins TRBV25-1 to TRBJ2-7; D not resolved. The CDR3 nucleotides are TGTGCCAGCAGTGACACCTTTGGCGAGCAGTACTTC. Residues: CASSDTFGEQYF.